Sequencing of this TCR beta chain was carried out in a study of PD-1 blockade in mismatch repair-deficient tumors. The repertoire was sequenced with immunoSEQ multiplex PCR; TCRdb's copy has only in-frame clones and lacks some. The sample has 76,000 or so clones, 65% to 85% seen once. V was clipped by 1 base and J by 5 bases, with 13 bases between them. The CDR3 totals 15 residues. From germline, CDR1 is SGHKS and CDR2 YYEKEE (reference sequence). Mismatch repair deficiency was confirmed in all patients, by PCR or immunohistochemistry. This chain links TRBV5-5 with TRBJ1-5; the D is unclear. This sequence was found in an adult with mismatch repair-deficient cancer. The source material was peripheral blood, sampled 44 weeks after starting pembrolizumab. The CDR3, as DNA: TGTGCCAGCAGCTTGAATTTGTTTGGTGATCAGCCCCAGCATTTT. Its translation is CASSLNLFGDQPQHF.